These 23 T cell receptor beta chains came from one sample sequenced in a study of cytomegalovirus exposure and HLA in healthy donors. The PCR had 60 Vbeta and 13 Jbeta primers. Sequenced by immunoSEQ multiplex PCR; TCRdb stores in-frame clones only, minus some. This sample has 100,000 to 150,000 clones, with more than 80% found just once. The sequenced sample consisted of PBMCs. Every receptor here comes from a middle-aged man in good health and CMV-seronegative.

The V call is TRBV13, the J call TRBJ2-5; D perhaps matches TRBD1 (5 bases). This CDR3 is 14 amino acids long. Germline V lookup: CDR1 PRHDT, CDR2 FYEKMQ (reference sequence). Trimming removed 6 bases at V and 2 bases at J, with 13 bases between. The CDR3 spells CASSHTDTQETQYF. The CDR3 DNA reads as TGTGCCAGCAGTCACACGGACACTCAAGAGACCCAGTACTTC.

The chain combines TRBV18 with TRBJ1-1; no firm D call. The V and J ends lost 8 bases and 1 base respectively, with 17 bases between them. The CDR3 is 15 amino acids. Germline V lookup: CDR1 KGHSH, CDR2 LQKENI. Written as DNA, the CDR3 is TGTGCCAGCCAAAACGGGGAGACCGAGAACACTGAAGCTTTCTTT. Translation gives CASQNGETENTEAFF.

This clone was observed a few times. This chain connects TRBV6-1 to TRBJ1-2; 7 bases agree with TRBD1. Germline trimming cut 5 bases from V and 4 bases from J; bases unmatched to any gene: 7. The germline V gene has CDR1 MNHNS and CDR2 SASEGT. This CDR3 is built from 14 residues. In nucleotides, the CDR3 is TGTGCCAGCAGTCCCCCTGCAGGGGGCTATGGCTACACCTTC. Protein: CASSPPAGGYGYTF.

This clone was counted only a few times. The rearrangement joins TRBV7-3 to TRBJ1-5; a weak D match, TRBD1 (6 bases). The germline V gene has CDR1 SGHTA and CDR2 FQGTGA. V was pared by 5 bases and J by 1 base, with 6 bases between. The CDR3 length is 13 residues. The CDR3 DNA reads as TGTGCCAGCAGCCAGGGGAGCAATCAGCCCCAGCATTTT. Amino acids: CASSQGSNQPQHF. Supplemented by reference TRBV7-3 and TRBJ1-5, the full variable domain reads GAGVSQTPSNKVTEKGKYVELRCDPISGHTALYWYRQSLGQGPEFLIYFQGTGAADDSGLPNDRFFAVRPEGSVSTLKIQRTERGDSAVYLCASSQGSNQPQHFGDGTRLSIL.

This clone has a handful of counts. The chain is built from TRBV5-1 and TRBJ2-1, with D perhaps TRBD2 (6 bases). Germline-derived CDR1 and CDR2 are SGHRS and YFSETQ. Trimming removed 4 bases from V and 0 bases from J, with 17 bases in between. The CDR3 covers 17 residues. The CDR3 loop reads CASSLKGLPNSYNEQFF. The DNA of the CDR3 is TGCGCCAGCAGCCTAAAGGGACTCCCGAACTCCTACAATGAGCAGTTCTTC.

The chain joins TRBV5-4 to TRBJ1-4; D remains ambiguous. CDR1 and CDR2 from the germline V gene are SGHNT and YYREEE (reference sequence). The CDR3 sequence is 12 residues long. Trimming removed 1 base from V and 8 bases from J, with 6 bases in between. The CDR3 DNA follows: TGTGCCAGCAGCTTGCCGCGGGAAAAACTGTTTTTT. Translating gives CASSLPREKLFF.

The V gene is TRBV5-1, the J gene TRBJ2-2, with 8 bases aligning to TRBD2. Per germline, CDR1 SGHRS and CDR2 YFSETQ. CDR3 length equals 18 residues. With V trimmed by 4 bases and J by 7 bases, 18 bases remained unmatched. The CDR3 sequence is CASSPRFPAGVSVGELFF. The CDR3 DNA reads TGCGCCAGCAGCCCGAGGTTTCCAGCGGGAGTATCGGTCGGGGAGCTGTTTTTT.

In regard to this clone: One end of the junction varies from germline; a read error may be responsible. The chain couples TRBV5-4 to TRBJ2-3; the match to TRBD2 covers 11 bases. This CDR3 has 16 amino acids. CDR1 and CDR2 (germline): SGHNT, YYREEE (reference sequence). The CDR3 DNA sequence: TGTGCCAGCAGGTTGGGACTAGCGGAAATCACAGATACGCAGTATTTT. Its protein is CASRLGLAEITDTQYF.

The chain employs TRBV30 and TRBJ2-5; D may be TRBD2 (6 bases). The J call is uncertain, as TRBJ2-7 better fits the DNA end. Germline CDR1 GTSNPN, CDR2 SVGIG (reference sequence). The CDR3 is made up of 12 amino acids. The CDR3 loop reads CAWMPGVNEQYF. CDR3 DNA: TGTGCCTGGATGCCGGGGGTCAACGAGCAGTACTTC.

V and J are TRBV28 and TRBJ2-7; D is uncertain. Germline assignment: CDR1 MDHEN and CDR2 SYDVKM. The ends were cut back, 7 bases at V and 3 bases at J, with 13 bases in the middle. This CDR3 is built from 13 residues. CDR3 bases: TGTGCCAGCATTGGTGGAGCCCTCTACGAGCAGTACTTC. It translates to CASIGGALYEQYF.

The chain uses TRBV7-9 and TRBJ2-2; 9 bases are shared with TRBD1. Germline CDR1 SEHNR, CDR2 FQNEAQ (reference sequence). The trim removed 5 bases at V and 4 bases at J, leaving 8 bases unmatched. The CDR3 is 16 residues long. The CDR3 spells CASSRPRQGGTGELFF. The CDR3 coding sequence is TGTGCCAGCAGCCGACCCCGACAGGGGGGCACCGGGGAGCTGTTTTTT.

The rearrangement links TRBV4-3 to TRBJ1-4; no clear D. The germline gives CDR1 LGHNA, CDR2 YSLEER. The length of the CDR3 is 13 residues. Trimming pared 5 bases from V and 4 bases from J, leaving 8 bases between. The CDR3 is CASSELLNEKLFF. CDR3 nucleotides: TGCGCCAGCAGCGAACTGCTTAATGAAAAACTGTTTTTT.

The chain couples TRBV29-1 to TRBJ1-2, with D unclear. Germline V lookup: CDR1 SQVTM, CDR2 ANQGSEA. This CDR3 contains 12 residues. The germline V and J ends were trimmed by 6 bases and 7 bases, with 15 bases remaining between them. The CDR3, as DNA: TGCAGCGTGTCGAGGACTACGAGTGGCTACACCTTC. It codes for CSVSRTTSGYTF.

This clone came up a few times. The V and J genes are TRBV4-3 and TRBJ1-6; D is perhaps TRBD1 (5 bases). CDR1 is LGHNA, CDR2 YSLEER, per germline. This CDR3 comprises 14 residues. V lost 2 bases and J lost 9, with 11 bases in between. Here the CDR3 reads CASSQQRTGSPLHF. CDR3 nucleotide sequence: TGCGCCAGCAGCCAACAACGCACAGGTTCACCCCTCCACTTT.

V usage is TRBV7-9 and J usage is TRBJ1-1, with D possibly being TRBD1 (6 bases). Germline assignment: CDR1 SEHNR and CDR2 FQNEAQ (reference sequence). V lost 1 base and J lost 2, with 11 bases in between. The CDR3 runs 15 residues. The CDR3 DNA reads TGTGCCAGCAGCTTAGGGGGGCTCTACAACACTGAAGCTTTCTTT. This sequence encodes CASSLGGLYNTEAFF.

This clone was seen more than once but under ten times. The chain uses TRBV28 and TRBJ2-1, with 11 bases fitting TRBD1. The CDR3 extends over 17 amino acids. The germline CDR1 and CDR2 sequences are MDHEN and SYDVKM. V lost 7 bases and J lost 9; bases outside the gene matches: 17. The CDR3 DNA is TGTGCCAGCAAACTAGAGACCCCGGACAGGGGGCTCGGTGAGCAGTTCTTC. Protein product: CASKLETPDRGLGEQFF.

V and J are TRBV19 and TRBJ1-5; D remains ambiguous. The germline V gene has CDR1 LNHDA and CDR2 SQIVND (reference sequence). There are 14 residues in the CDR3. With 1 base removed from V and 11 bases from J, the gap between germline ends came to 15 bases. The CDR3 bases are TGTGCCAGTAGTATAGGGGGAGACCCCGCGGCCCAGCATTTT. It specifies CASSIGGDPAAQHF.

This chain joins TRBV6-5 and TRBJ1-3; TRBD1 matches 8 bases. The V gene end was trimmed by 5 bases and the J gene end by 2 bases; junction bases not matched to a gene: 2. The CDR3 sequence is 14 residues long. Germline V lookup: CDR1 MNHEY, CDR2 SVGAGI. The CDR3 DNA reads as TGTGCCAGCAGTCCGGGACAGGCTGGAAACACCATATATTTT. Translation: CASSPGQAGNTIYF.

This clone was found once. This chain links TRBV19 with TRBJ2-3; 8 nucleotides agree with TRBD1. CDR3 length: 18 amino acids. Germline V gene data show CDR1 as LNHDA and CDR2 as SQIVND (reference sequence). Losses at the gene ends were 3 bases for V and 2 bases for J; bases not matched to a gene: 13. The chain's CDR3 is CASSIWGQVGSVTDTQYF. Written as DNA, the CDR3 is TGTGCCAGTAGTATTTGGGGACAGGTCGGAAGTGTCACAGATACGCAGTATTTT.

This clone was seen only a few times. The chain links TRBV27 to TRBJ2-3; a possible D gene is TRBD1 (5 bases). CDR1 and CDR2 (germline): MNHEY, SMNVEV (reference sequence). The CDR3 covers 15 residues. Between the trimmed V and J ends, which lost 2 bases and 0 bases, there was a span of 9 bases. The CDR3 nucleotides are TGTGCCAGCAGTTTACAGGGAACTAGCACAGATACGCAGTATTTT. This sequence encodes CASSLQGTSTDTQYF.

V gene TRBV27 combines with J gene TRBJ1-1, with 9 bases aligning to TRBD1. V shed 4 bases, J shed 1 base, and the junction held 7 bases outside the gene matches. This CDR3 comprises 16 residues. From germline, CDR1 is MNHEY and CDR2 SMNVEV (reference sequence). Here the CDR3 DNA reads TGTGCCAGCAGTTCCCGACAGGGGGGTCCGAACACTGAAGCTTTCTTT. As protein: CASSSRQGGPNTEAFF.

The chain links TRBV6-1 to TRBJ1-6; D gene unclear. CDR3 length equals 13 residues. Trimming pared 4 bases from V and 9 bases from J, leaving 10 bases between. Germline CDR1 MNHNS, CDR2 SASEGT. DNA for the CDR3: TGTGCCAGCAGTGCCCAGGTGGGTTCACCCCTCCACTTT. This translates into CASSAQVGSPLHF.

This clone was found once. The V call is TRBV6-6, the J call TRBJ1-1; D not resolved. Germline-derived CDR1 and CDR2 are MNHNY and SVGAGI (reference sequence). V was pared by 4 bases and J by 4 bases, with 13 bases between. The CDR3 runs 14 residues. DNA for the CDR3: TGTGCCAGCAGTTCTGGAGGGTCGGGCACTGAAGCTTTCTTT. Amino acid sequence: CASSSGGSGTEAFF.